The text below deals with one T cell receptor beta chain. Its target is not known. A junction end diverges from the germline sequence, so it may reflect a read error. The record originates from a study of tumor-infiltrating lymphocytes in primary liver carcinoma. About the research overall: These were node-negative, non-metastatic T1-T3 tumors of roughly 4.2 to 11 cm.

The CDR3 contains 14 residues. The germline V gene encodes CDR1 SGHAT and CDR2 FQNNGV. Notes on the study in general: A small share of top clones, only about 7-24%, was found in all five tumor regions. The top-250-clone fraction was significantly higher in tumors than in blood (p = 0.039).

Total RNA and DNA came together from approximately 20-30 mg of bulk tissue without cell sorting. Chronic HBV infection affected patients, none of whom had received treatment. With a constant-region primer, TCR beta cDNA was made from roughly 500 ng of total RNA. It was through three nested multiplex PCR rounds of slightly modified ARM-PCR that TCR beta libraries arose. Each of the first two PCR rounds ran approximately 11 cycles with TRBV1-TRBV30 forward and C-beta reverse primers. TCRdb redid the calling of the multiplex PCR reads with MiXCR, one entry per CDR3 protein. The sample includes around 190,000 distinct CDR3 sequences, approximately 86% seen only once; the top ten take around 18%.

The genes are TRBV11-2 and TRBJ2-7; D ambiguous. The sequence was collected from a man between 35 and 55 years old with primary liver carcinoma and hepatitis B virus infection. The source material was tumor tissue from primary liver carcinoma. The CDR3 reads CACSSNMNSYEHYF. As DNA, the CDR3 is TGTGCCTGCAGCTCTAACATGAACTCCTACGAGCATTACTTC.